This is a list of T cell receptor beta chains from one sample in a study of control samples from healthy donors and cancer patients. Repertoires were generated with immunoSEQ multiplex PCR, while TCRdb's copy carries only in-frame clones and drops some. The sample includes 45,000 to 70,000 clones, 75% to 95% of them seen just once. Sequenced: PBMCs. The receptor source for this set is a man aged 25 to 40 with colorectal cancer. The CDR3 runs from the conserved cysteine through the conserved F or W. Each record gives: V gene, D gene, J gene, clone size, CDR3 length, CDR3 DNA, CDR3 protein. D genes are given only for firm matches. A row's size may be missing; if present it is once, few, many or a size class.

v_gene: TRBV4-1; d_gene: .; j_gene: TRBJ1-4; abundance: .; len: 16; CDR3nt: TGCGCCAGCAGGCGGAACGTACACGACCCCAATGAAAAACTGTTTTTT; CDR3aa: CASRRNVHDPNEKLFF
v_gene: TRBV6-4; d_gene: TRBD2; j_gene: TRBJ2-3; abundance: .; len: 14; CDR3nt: TGTGCCAGCAGAAGAGCGGGGGACACAGATACGCAGTATTTT; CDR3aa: CASRRAGDTDTQYF
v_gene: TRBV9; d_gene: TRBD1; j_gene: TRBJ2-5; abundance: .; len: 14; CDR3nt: TGTGCCAGCAGCGTAGACAGGGGGCCGGAGACCCAGTACTTC; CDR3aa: CASSVDRGPETQYF
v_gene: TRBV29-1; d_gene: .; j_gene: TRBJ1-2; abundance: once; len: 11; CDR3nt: TGCAGCGTTCCAGGGGTCTATGGCTACACCTTC; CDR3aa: CSVPGVYGYTF
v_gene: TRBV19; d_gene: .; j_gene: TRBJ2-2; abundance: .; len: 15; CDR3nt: TGTGCCAGCCGTTTTGGAACGGGGAGGACCGGGGAGCTGTTTTTT; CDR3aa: CASRFGTGRTGELFF
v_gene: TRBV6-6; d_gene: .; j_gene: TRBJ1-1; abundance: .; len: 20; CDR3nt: TGTGCCAGCAGCCAAACTCACTTGGATGGTAGGTTTCCCGAACCCACTGAAGCTTTCTTT; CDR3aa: CASSQTHLDGRFPEPTEAFF
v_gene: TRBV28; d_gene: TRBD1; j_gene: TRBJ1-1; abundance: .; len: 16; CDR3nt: TGTGCCAGCAGTTCCCCTTTGACGACAGGGAGCGCTGAAGCTTTCTTT; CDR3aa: CASSSPLTTGSAEAFF
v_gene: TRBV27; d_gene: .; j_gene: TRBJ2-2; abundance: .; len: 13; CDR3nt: TGTGCCAGCAGTTTCCAGGGAATCGGGGAGCTGTTTTTT; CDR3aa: CASSFQGIGELFF
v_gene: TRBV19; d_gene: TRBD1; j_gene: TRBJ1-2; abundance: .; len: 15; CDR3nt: TGTGCCAGTAGTACGCAGGGGGCGCAGAACTATGGCTACACCTTC; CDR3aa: CASSTQGAQNYGYTF
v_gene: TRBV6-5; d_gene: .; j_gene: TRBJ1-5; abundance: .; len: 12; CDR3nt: TGTGCCAGCAGAGGGCTCAATCAGCCCCAGCATTTT; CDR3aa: CASRGLNQPQHF
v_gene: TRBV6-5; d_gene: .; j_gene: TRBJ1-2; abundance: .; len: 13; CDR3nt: TGTGCCAGCCACCGGGGGGGTTGGACAGGCTACACCTTC; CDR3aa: CASHRGGWTGYTF
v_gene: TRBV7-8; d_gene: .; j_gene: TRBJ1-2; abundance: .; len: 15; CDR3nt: TGTGCCAGCAGCCCGGACAGTTCGTTTTTGTATGGCTACACCTTC; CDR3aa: CASSPDSSFLYGYTF
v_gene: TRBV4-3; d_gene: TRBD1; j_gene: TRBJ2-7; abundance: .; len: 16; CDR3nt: TGCGCCAGCAGCCAAACATACCGGGACAGCTACTACGAGCAGTACTTC; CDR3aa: CASSQTYRDSYYEQYF
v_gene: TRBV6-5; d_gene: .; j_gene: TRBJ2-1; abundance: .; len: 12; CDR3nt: TGTGCCACTTTTAGGGGGGCGAGTGAGCAGTTCTTC; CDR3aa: CATFRGASEQFF
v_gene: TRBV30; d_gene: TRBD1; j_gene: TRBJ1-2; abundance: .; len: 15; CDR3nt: TGTGCCTGGAGTGTTGAAAGACAGGGATCCGGGCGCTACACCTTC; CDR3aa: CAWSVERQGSGRYTF
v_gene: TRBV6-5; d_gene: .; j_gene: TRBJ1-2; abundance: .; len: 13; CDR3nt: TGTGCCAGCAACCCTGGGGGGTGGGATGGCTACACCTTC; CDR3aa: CASNPGGWDGYTF
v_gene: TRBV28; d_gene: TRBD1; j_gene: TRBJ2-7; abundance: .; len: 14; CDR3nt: TGTGCCAGCAGTCGTTGGGACAGGGGCCACGAGCAGTACTTC; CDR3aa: CASSRWDRGHEQYF
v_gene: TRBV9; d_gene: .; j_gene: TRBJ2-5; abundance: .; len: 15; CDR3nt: TGTGCCAGCAGCGTAGACGGGAGCAAACAAGAGACCCAGTACTTC; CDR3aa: CASSVDGSKQETQYF
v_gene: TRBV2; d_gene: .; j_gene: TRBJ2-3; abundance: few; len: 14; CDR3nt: TGTGCCAGCAGCCTACGTCGGGGGACAGATACGCAGTATTTT; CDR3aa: CASSLRRGTDTQYF
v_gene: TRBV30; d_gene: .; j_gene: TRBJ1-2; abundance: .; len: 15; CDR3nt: TGTGCCTGGAGTCGTCCCCAGGGAGGGGACTATGGCTACACCTTC; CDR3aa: CAWSRPQGGDYGYTF
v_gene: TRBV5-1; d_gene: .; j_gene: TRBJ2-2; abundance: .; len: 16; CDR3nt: TGCGCCAGCAGCTTGAAGGGGGTCGTCGACGCCGGGGAGCTGTTTTTT; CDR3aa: CASSLKGVVDAGELFF
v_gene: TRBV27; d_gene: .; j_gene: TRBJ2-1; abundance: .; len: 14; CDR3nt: TGTGCCAGCAAAAAGGGGGGGCCCGACAATGAGCAGTTCTTC; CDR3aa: CASKKGGPDNEQFF
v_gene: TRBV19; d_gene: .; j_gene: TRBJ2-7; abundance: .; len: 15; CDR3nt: TGTGCCAGTAGTTCAAACCCTGGCCGGGGTGGCGAGCAGTACTTC; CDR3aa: CASSSNPGRGGEQYF
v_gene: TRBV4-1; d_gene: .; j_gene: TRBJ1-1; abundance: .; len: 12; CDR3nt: TGCGCCAGCAGCCAAGACGGCAGTGAAGCTTTCTTT; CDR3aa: CASSQDGSEAFF
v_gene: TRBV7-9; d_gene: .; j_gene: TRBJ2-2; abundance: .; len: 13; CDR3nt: TGTGCCAGCAGCTCTCCAGGCACCGGGGAGCTGTTTTTT; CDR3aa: CASSSPGTGELFF
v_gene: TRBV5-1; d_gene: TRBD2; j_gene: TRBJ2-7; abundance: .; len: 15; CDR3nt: TGCGCCAGCCGGCCGACTAGCCGAAACCCGTACGAGCAGTACTTC; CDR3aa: CASRPTSRNPYEQYF
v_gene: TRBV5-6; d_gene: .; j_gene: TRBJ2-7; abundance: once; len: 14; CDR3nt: TGTGCCAGCAGGGTGGGGAGGAGTCCCTACGAGCAGTACTTC; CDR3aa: CASRVGRSPYEQYF
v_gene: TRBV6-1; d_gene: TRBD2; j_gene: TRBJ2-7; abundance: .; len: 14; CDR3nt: TGTGCCAGCAGTGATCAGCGGGGAGCCTACGAGCAGTACTTC; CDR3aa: CASSDQRGAYEQYF
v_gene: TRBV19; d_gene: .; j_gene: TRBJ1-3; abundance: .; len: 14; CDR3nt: TGTGCCAGTAGTATGATGAAGGGAGGAAACACCATATATTTT; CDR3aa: CASSMMKGGNTIYF
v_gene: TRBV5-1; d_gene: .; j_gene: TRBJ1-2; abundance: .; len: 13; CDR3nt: TGCGCCAGCAGCTTGGGGGAAGCCTATGGCTACACCTTC; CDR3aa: CASSLGEAYGYTF
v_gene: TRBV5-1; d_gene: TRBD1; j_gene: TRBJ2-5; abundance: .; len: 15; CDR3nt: TGCGCCAGCAGTCATCTGGACAGGGCCGAGGAGACCCAGTACTTC; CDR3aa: CASSHLDRAEETQYF
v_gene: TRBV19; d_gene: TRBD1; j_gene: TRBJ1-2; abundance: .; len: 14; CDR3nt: TGTGCCAGTAGTCCCCGGGACAGGGAAAGTGGCTACACCTTC; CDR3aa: CASSPRDRESGYTF
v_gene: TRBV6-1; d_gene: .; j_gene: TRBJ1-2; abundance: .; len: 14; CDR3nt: TGTGCCAGCACTCCCAGGAGGACAGTAAGAGGCTACACCTTC; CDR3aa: CASTPRRTVRGYTF
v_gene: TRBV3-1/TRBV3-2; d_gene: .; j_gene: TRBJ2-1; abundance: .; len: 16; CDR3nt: TGTGCCAGCAGCCAAGATGCTCGTAGCTCCTACAATGAGCAGTTCTTC; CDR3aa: CASSQDARSSYNEQFF
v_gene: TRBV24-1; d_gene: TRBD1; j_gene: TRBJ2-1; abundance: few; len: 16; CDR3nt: TGTGCCACCAGTGATTGGGGGGGACAGGGGATCAATGAGCAGTTCTTC; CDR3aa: CATSDWGGQGINEQFF
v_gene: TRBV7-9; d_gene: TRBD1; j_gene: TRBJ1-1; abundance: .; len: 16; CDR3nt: TGTGCCAGCAGCCCCGACAGGGGGCTAAAGAACACTGAAGCTTTCTTT; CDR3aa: CASSPDRGLKNTEAFF
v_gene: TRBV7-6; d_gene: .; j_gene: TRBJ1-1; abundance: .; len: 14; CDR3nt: TGTGCCAGCAGCTTGACAGAGTGGGGCACTGAAGCTTTCTTT; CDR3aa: CASSLTEWGTEAFF
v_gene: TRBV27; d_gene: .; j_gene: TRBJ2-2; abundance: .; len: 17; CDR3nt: TGTGCCAGCAGTTTAGAATGGGGGCGAGTGAACACCGGGGAGCTGTTTTTT; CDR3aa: CASSLEWGRVNTGELFF
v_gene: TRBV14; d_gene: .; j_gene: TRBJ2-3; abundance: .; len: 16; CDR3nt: TGTGCCAGCAGCCGGCGGGGCTCGGGAGATATAGATACGCAGTATTTT; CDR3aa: CASSRRGSGDIDTQYF
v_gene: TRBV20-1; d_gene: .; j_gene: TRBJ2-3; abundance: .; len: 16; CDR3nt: TGCAGTGCTAGTTGGTCCTCAGACCCTTTCACAGATACGCAGTATTTT; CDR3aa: CSASWSSDPFTDTQYF
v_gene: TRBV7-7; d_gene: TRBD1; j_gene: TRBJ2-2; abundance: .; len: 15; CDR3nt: TGTGCCAGCAGCCCCGGGACAGGGGTAACCGGGGAGCTGTTTTTT; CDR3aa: CASSPGTGVTGELFF
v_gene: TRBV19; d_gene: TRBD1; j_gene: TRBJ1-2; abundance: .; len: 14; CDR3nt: TGTGCCAGCAGACAGGGAACAAAACTCTATGGCTACACCTTC; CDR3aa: CASRQGTKLYGYTF
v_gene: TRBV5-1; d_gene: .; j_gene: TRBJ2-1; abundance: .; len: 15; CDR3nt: TGCGCCAGCAGCTCGGGACTGCTCGAATACAATGAGCAGTTCTTC; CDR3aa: CASSSGLLEYNEQFF
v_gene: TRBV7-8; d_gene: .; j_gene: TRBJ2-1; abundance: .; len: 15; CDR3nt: TGTGCCAGCTCTTTTATCTCGGGGGAGTTGAATGAGCAGTTCTTC; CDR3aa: CASSFISGELNEQFF
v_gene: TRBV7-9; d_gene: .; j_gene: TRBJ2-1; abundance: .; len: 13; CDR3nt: TGTGCCAGCAGACATCTCTCCTACAATGAGCAGTTCTTC; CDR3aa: CASRHLSYNEQFF
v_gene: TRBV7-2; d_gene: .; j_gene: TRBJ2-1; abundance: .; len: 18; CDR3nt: TGTGCCAGCAGCCCAAGGGACCCCATCCTTTCCCTCTACAATGAGCAGTTCTTC; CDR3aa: CASSPRDPILSLYNEQFF
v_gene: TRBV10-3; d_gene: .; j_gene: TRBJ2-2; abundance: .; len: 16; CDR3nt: TGTGCCATCAGTGCCGGGGTCAGGGGAAGCACCGGGGAGCTGTTTTTT; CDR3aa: CAISAGVRGSTGELFF
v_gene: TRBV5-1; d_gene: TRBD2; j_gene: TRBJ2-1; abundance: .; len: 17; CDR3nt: TGCGCCAGCAGCTTGGCCCATGGGGCTAGCGGGGAGGATGAGCAGTTCTTC; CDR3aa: CASSLAHGASGEDEQFF